The 20 T cell receptor beta chains in this list originate from one sample, sequenced in a study of CD8+ T cells in alopecia areata. Noted treatment: oral pan-JAK inhibitor, 5-10 mg twice daily. RNA extraction and reverse transcription yielded cDNA as sequencing template. The protocol was immunoSEQ multiplex PCR, while the TCRdb copy is restricted to in-frame clones and leaves out a portion. The sample lists 200,000 or so clones; about three fifths were seen once. Here the sequenced sample was CD4+ T cells sorted from blood, taken at week 24, from a patient treated with tofacitinib. The receptors originated from a human donor with alopecia areata.

This chain joins TRBV15 and TRBJ2-5; D uncertain. The CDR3 totals 16 residues. Germline CDR1 LNHNV, CDR2 YYDKDF (reference sequence). V shed 1 base and J shed 1 base, with 13 bases lying between them. This chain's CDR3 is CATSRVQGRFQETQYF. In DNA, the CDR3 is TGTGCCACCAGCAGAGTTCAAGGCCGTTTCCAAGAGACCCAGTACTTC.

This chain joins TRBV5-1 and TRBJ1-1; no firm D call. CDR1 is SGHRS and CDR2 is YFSETQ in the germline V gene. V lost 5 bases and J 1 base, leaving 9 bases between the germline ends. The CDR3 is made up of 13 amino acids. Written as DNA, the CDR3 is TGCGCCAGCAGTCCCAGCCAGAACACTGAAGCTTTCTTT. Its protein is CASSPSQNTEAFF.

This rearrangement joins TRBV9 to TRBJ1-6, with D maybe TRBD1 (6 bases). The CDR3 runs 17 residues. The V end lost 3 bases, the J end lost 5 bases, and 18 bases lay between the germline ends. Germline CDR1 reads SGDLS; CDR2 reads YYNGEE. CDR3 sequence reads: CASSATFTGSNNSPLHF. The CDR3 nucleotides read TGTGCCAGCAGCGCGACGTTCACAGGGTCTAATAATTCACCCCTCCACTTT. Full variable domain (outside the CDR3, taken from reference TRBV9 and TRBJ1-6): DSGVTQTPKHLITATGQRVTLRCSPRSGDLSVYWYQQSLDQGLQFLIQYYNGEERAKGNILERFSAQQFPDLHSELNLSSLELGDSALYFCASSATFTGSNNSPLHFGNGTRLTVT.

V is TRBV5-4 and J is TRBJ2-4, with 7 bases identical to TRBD1. V dropped 1 base and J dropped 2; count of bases not matched to a gene: 15. The length of the CDR3 is 19 residues. CDR1 SGHNT and CDR2 YYREEE come from the germline V gene (reference sequence). Here the CDR3 reads CASSLSVSGGRESKNIQYF. The CDR3 nucleotides read TGTGCCAGCAGCTTGTCCGTGTCAGGGGGAAGGGAGTCCAAAAACATTCAGTACTTC.

The chain couples TRBV30 to TRBJ2-1; 7 bases align to TRBD2. The germline gives CDR1 GTSNPN, CDR2 SVGIG (reference sequence). V shed 4 bases, J shed 6 bases, and the junction held 9 bases outside the gene matches. The CDR3 is 14 amino acids. The CDR3 bases are TGTGCCTGGACCTGGGAGGGAAGGGGCAATGAGCAGTTCTTC. Translation: CAWTWEGRGNEQFF.

The chain has TRBV7-6 and TRBJ1-2; possible D gene TRBD1, 5 bases. V was cut by 1 base and J by 7 bases, with 13 bases left in between. The CDR3 length is 14 residues. Germline CDR1 and CDR2: SGHVS and FNYEAQ. The CDR3 is CASSLDGRVGGYTF. The CDR3 region has the DNA TGTGCCAGCAGCTTAGACGGCAGGGTTGGTGGCTACACCTTC.

This chain links TRBV4-3 with TRBJ2-5; D unclear. Germline V gene data show CDR1 as LGHNA and CDR2 as YSLEER. Trimming left V 0 bases short and J 5 bases short, with 13 bases between. The CDR3 is 15 residues long. The CDR3 DNA follows: TGCGCCAGCAGCCAAGATTTAGGCTCGCCCGAGACCCAGTACTTC. Its protein product is CASSQDLGSPETQYF.

The CDR3 protein is CASNRPGGGQPQHF. Written as DNA, the CDR3 is TGTGCCAGCAACCGGCCAGGGGGAGGCCAGCCCCAGCATTTT. The chain joins TRBV7-2 to TRBJ1-5; the match to TRBD1 covers 7 bases. Germline assignment: CDR1 SGHTA and CDR2 FQGNSA. Unmatched junction bases numbered 10, after V lost 7 bases and J lost 7 bases. The CDR3 totals 14 residues.

This rearrangement joins TRBV25-1 to TRBJ2-4; TRBD1 matches 9 bases. CDR1 and CDR2 from the germline V gene are MGHDK and SYGVNS. The CDR3 is 17 residues long. V shed 3 bases and J 3 bases; nucleotides not matched to a gene: 9. The DNA of the CDR3 is TGTGCCAGCAGTGACACCGGGACAGGGAATTACAAAAACATTCAGTACTTC. Translating gives CASSDTGTGNYKNIQYF.

The chain employs TRBV19 and TRBJ2-2, with a possible D match to TRBD2 (5 bases). The CDR3 sequence is 15 residues long. V was shortened by 7 bases and J by 6 bases, with 18 bases between the two germline ends. The germline gives CDR1 LNHDA, CDR2 SQIVND (reference sequence). CDR3 residues: CASTEDYRFPGELFF. The CDR3 DNA follows: TGTGCCAGTACTGAAGACTACCGTTTTCCCGGGGAGCTGTTTTTT. Full variable domain (outside the CDR3, taken from reference TRBV19 and TRBJ2-2): DGGITQSPKYLFRKEGQNVTLSCEQNLNHDAMYWYRQDPGQGLRLIYYSQIVNDFQKGDIAEGYSVSREKKESFPLTVTSAQKNPTAFYLCASTEDYRFPGELFFGEGSRLTVL.

The V call is TRBV29-1, the J call TRBJ2-5; no clear D. The V and J ends lost 2 bases and 5 bases respectively, with 9 bases between them. The CDR3 consists of 12 residues. The germline V gene has CDR1 SQVTM and CDR2 ANQGSEA. The CDR3 region is CSVESGLETQYF. CDR3 nucleotide sequence: TGCAGCGTTGAATCTGGGCTCGAGACCCAGTACTTC.

This clone was observed a few times. The chain is built from TRBV13 and TRBJ1-2, with 8 bases lining up with TRBD1. The V gene's germline CDR1 is PRHDT and CDR2 FYEKMQ (reference sequence). With 5 bases clipped from V and 4 bases from J, the junction kept 9 bases outside the gene matches. CDR3 size: 15 residues. CDR3 DNA: TGTGCCAGCAGCCCGATGGGACAGGCGATCTATGGCTACACCTTC. Translated, it gives CASSPMGQAIYGYTF.

The chain carries TRBV5-1 and TRBJ2-5; 7 bases match TRBD1. CDR1 and CDR2 from the germline V gene are SGHRS and YFSETQ. The CDR3 contains 15 residues. V lost 4 bases, J lost 4 bases, and 10 bases stayed unmatched. The DNA of the CDR3 is TGCGCCAGCAGCCCCGCCGGGACAGTGGGAGAGACCCAGTACTTC. This gives the protein CASSPAGTVGETQYF.

This clone has more than one count but fewer than ten. V gene TRBV5-5 combines with J gene TRBJ2-7; the match to TRBD1 covers 8 bases. CDR3 length: 14 amino acids. V lost 7 bases, J lost 2 bases, and 8 bases stayed unmatched. Germline-derived CDR1 and CDR2 are SGHKS and YYEKEE (reference sequence). CDR3 loop: CASSSWTGTYEQYF. DNA for the CDR3: TGTGCCAGCTCGAGTTGGACAGGGACCTACGAGCAGTACTTC.

This clone was seen only once. The chain combines TRBV4-1 with TRBJ2-3, with TRBD2 matching 13 bases. The V gene end was trimmed by 4 bases and the J gene end by 3 bases; junction bases not matched to a gene: 7. Per germline, CDR1 MGHRA and CDR2 YSYEKL. This CDR3 comprises 17 residues. DNA for the CDR3: TGCGCCAGCAGCCGCGGACTAGCGGGAGTGTTTACAGATACGCAGTATTTT. It codes for CASSRGLAGVFTDTQYF.

This chain uses TRBV29-1 with TRBJ2-5; D ambiguous. CDR3 length: 14 amino acids. Trimming took 6 bases from V and 0 from J, leaving 14 bases between them. CDR1 is SQVTM, CDR2 ANQGSEA, per germline. This CDR3 is CSVGTTAYQETQYF. The CDR3 region has the DNA TGCAGCGTCGGCACGACCGCGTACCAAGAGACCCAGTACTTC.

The V and J genes are TRBV7-9 and TRBJ2-3; D is perhaps TRBD1 (5 bases). Looked up from germline, CDR1 is SEHNR and CDR2 is FQNEAQ (reference sequence). The CDR3 has 12 residues. V was trimmed by 6 bases and J by 7 bases, leaving 11 bases between them. The DNA of the CDR3 is TGTGCCAGCAGGAAGACAGCACATACGCAGTATTTT. It encodes CASRKTAHTQYF.

The V call is TRBV5-1, the J call TRBJ2-5, with D possibly being TRBD2 (5 bases). V was cut by 0 bases and J by 5 bases, with 17 bases left in between. Germline CDR1 is SGHRS and CDR2 is YFSETQ. This CDR3 is built from 16 residues. The CDR3 coding sequence is TGCGCCAGCAGCTTGGGTAGTTCGGAGGTAGGGGAGACCCAGTACTTC. It encodes CASSLGSSEVGETQYF.

This chain joins TRBV10-3 and TRBJ2-3; 9 positions agree with TRBD1. With 6 bases clipped from V and 0 bases from J, the junction kept 4 bases outside the gene matches. Germline-derived CDR1 and CDR2 are ENHRY and SYGVKD. This CDR3 contains 15 residues. The CDR3 DNA sequence: TGTGCCATCAGGGGACAGGGATCTAGCACAGATACGCAGTATTTT. Protein sequence: CAIRGQGSSTDTQYF.

With respect to this clone: Since a much larger clone is just one base distant, this may be a read error. The chain employs TRBV5-5 and TRBJ1-1; weak D call: TRBD1 (6 bases). The CDR3 has 13 residues. CDR1 and CDR2 from the germline V gene are SGHKS and YYEKEE (reference sequence). Between the trimmed V and J ends, which lost 4 bases and 1 base, there was a span of 8 bases. CDR3 amino acids: CASSLQGNTEAFF. The CDR3 DNA reads as TGTGCCAGCAGCCTACAGGGGAACACTGAAGCTTTCTTT.